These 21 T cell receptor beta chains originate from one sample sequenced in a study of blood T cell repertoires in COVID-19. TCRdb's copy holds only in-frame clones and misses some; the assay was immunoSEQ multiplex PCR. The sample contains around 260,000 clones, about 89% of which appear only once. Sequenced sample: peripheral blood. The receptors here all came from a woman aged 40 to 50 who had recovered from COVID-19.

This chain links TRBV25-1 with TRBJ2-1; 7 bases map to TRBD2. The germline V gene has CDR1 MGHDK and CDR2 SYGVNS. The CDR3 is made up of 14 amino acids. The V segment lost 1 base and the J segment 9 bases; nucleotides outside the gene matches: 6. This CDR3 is CASSELGREGEQFF. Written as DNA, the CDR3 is TGTGCCAGCAGTGAATTGGGCAGGGAGGGTGAGCAGTTCTTC.

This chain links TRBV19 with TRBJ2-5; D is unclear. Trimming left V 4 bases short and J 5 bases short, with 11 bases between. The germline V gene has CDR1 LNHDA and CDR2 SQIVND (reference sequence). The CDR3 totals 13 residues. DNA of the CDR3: TGTGCCAGTAGTAGGTCCGGAGTGGAGACCCAGTACTTC. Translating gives CASSRSGVETQYF.

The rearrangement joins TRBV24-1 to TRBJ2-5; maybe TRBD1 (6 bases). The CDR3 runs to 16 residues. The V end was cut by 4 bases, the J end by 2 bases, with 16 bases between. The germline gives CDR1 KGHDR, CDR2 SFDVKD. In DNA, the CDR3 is TGTGCCACCAGTGACCCCGGACAGAAGAATCAAGAGACCCAGTACTTC. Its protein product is CATSDPGQKNQETQYF.

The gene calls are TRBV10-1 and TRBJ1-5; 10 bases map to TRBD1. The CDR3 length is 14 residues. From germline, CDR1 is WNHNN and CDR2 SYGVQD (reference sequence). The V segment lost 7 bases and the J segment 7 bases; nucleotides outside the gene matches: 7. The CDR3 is CASNKGQGQQPQHF. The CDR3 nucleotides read TGCGCCAGCAATAAGGGACAGGGGCAGCAGCCCCAGCATTTT.

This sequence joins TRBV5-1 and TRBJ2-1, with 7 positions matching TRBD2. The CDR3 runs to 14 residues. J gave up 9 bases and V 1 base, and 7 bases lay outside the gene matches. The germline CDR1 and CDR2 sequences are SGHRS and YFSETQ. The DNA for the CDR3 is TGCGCCAGCAGCTTGTTCGGGGAGGGGACTGAGCAGTTCTTC. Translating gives CASSLFGEGTEQFF.

The CDR3 DNA is TGCGCCAGCAGCTTGGAGGGACTGCAAGAGACCCAGTACTTC. Protein product: CASSLEGLQETQYF. The chain combines TRBV5-1 with TRBJ2-5; maybe TRBD2 (6 bases). V was shortened by 0 bases and J by 2 bases, with 8 bases between the two germline ends. The germline V gene has CDR1 SGHRS and CDR2 YFSETQ. The CDR3 extends over 14 amino acids.

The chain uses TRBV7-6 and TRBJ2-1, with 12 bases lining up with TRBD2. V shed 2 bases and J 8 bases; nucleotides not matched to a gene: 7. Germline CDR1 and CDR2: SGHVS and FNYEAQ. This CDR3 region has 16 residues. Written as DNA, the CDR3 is TGTGCCAGCAGCTTAAGACTAGCGGGAGATCGGTATGAGCAGTTCTTC. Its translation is CASSLRLAGDRYEQFF. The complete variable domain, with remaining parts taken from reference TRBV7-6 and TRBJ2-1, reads GAGVSQSPRYKVTKRGQDVALRCDPISGHVSLYWYRQALGQGPEFLTYFNYEAQQDKSGLPNDRFSAERPEGSISTLTIQRTEQRDSAMYRCASSLRLAGDRYEQFFGPGTRLTVL.

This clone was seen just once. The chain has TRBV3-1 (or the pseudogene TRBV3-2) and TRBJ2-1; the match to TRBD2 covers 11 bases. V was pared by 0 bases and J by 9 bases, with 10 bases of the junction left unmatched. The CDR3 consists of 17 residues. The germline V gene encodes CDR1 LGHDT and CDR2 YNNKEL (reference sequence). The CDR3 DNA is TGTGCCAGCAGCCAAGATTATCGGACTAGCGGGCTGGTTGAGCAGTTCTTC. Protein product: CASSQDYRTSGLVEQFF.

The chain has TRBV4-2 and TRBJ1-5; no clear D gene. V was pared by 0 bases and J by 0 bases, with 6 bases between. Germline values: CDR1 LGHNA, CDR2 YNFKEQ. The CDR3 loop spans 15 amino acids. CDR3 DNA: TGTGCCAGCAGCCAAGACGGGGATAGCAATCAGCCCCAGCATTTT. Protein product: CASSQDGDSNQPQHF.

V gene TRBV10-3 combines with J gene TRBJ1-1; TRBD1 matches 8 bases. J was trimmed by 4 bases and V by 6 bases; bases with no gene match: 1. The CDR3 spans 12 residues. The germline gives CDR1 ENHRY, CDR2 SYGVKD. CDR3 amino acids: CAIRQGVTEAFF. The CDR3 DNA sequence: TGTGCCATCAGACAGGGGGTCACTGAAGCTTTCTTT.

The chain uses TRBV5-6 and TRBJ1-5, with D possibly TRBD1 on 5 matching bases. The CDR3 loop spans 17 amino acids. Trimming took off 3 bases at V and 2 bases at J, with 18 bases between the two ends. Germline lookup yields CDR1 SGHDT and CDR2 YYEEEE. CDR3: CASSSLPAPRGNQPQHF. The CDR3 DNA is TGTGCCAGCAGCTCGCTACCAGCGCCCAGGGGCAATCAGCCCCAGCATTTT.

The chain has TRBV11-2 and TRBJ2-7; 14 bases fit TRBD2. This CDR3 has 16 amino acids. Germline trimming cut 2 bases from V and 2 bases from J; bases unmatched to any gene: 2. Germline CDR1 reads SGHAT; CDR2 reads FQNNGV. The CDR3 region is CASSLPGLAGAYEQYF. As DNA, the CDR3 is TGTGCCAGCAGCTTACCGGGACTAGCGGGAGCCTACGAGCAGTACTTC.

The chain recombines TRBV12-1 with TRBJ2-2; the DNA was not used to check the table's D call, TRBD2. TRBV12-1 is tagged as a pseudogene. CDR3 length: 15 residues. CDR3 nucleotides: TGTGCCAGCAGCTTTGAGACTAGCGGGTCCGGGGAGCTGTTTTTT. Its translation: CASSFETSGSGELFF.

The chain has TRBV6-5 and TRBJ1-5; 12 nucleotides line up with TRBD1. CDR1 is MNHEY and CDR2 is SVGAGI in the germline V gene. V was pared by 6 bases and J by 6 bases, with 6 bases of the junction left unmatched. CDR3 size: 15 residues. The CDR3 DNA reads TGTGCCAGCAGGGGGGGACAGGGGGCCTTTCAGCCCCAGCATTTT. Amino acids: CASRGGQGAFQPQHF.

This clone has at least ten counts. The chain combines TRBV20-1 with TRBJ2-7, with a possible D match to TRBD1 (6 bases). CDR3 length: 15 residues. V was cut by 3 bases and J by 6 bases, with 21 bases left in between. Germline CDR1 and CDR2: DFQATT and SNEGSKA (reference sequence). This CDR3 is CSASETGYGYGEQYF. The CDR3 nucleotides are TGCAGTGCTAGTGAGACAGGATACGGTTACGGCGAGCAGTACTTC.

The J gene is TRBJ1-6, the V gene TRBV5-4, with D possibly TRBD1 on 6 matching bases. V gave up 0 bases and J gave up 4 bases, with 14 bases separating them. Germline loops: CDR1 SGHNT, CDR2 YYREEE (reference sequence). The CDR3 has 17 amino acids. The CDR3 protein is CASSLDRGADYNSPLHF. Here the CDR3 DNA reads TGTGCCAGCAGCTTGGATCGGGGGGCGGATTATAATTCACCCCTCCACTTT. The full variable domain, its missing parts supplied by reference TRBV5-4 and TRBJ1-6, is ETGVTQSPTHLIKTRGQQVTLRCSSQSGHNTVSWYQQALGQGPQFIFQYYREEENGRGNFPPRFSGLQFPNYSSELNVNALELDDSALYLCASSLDRGADYNSPLHFGNGTRLTVT.

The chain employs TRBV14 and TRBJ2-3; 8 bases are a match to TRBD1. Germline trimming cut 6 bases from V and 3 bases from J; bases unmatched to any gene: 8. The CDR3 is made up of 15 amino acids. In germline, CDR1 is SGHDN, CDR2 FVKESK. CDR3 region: CASSPIGQGTDTQYF. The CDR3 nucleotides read TGTGCCAGCAGTCCTATTGGACAGGGAACAGATACGCAGTATTTT.

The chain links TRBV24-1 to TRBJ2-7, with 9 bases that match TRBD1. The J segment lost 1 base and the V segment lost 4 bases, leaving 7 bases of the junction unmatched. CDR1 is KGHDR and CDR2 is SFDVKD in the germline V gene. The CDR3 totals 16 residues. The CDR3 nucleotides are TGTGCCACCAGTGAAACCGGGACAGGGAGTTCCTACGAGCAGTACTTC. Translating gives CATSETGTGSSYEQYF.

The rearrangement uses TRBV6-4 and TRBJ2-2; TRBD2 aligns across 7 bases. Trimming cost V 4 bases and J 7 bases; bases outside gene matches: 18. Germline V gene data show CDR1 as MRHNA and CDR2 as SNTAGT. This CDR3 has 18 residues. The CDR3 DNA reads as TGTGCCAGCAGTGTTTTGTTTGGTTTGGCGGGAGAGCACGGGGAGCTGTTTTTT. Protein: CASSVLFGLAGEHGELFF.

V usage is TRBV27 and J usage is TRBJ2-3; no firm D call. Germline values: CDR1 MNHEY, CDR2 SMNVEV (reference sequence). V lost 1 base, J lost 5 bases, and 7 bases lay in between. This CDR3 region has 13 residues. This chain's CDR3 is CASSLWPEDTQYF. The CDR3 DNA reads TGTGCCAGCAGTTTATGGCCCGAAGATACGCAGTATTTT.

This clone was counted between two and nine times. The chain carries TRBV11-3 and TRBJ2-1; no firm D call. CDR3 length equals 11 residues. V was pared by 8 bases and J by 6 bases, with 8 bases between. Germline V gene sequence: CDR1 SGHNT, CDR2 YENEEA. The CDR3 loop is CASREVNEQFF. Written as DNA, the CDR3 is TGTGCCAGCCGAGAGGTCAATGAGCAGTTCTTC.